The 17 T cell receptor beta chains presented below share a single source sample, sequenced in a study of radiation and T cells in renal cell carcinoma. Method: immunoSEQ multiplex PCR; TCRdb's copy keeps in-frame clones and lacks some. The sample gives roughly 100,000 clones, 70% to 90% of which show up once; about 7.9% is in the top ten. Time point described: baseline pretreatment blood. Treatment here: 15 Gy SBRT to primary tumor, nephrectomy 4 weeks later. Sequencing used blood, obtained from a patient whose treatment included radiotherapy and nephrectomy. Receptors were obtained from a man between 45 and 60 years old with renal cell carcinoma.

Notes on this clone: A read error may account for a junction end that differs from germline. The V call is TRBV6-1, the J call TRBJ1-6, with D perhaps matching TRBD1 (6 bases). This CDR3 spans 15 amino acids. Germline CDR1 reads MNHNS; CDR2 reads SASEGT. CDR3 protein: CASSAGRGYTSPLHF. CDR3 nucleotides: TGTGCCAGCAGTGCTGGCAGGGGATATACTTCACCCCTCCACTTT.

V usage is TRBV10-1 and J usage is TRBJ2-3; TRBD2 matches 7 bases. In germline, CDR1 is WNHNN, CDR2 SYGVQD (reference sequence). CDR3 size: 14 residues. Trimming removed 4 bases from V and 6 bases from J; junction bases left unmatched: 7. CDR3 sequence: CASSGGGGGDTQYF. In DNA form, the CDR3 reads TGCGCCAGCAGTGGAGGCGGGGGAGGGGATACGCAGTATTTT.

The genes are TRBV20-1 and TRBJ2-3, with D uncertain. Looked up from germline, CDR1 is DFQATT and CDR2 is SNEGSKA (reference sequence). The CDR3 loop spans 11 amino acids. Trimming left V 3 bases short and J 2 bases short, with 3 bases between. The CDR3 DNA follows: TGCAGTGCTAGTGCCACAGATACGCAGTATTTT. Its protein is CSASATDTQYF.

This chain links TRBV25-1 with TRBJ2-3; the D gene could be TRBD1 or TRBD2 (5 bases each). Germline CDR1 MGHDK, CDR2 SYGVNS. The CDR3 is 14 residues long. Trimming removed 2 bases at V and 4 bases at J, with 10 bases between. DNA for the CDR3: TGTGCCAGCAGTGAACCCATGGGGGCAGATACGCAGTATTTT. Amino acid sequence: CASSEPMGADTQYF. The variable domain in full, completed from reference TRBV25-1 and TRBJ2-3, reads EADIYQTPRYLVIGTGKKITLECSQTMGHDKMYWYQQDPGMELHLIHYSYGVNSTEKGDLSSESTVSRIRTEHFPLTLESARPSHTSQYLCASSEPMGADTQYFGPGTRLTVL.

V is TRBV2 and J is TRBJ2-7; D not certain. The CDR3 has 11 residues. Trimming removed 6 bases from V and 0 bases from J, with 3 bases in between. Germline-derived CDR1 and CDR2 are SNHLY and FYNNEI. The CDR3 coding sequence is TGTGCCAGCAGCTTCTCCTACGAGCAGTACTTC. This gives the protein CASSFSYEQYF.

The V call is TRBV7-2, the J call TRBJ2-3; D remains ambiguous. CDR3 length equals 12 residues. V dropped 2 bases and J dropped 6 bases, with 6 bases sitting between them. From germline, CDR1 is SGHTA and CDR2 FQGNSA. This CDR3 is CASSLSRDTQYF. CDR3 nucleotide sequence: TGTGCCAGCAGCTTATCAAGGGATACGCAGTATTTT.

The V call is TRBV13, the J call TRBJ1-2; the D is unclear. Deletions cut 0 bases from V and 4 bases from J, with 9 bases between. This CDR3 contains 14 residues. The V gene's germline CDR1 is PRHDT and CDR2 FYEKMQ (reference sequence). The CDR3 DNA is TGTGCCAGCAGCTTAGGGCCGGAGATCTATGGCTACACCTTC. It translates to CASSLGPEIYGYTF. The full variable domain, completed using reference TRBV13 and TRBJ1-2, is AAGVIQSPRHLIKEKRETATLKCYPIPRHDTVYWYQQGPGQDPQFLISFYEKMQSDKGSIPDRFSAQQFSDYHSELNMSSLELGDSALYFCASSLGPEIYGYTFGSGTRLTVV.

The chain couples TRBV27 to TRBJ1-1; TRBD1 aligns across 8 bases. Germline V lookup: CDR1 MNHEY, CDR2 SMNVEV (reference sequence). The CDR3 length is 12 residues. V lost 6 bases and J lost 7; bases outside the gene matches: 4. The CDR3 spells CASSGQGREAFF. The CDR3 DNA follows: TGTGCCAGCAGCGGACAGGGCCGTGAAGCTTTCTTT.

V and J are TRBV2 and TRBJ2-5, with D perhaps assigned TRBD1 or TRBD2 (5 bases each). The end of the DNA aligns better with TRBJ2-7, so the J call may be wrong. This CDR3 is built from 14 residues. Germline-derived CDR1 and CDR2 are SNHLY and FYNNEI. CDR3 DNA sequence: TGTGCCAGCAGTGCGGAGGCCCAGGGCTACGAGCAGTACTTC. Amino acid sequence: CASSAEAQGYEQYF.

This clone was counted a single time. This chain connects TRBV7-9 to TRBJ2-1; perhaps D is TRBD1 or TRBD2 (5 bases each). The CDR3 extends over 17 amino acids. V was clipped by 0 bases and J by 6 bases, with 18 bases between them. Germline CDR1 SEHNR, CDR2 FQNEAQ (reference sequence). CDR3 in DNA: TGTGCCAGCAGCTTAGCTAGCTCGGGGCTAGTCTTCAATGAGCAGTTCTTC. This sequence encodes CASSLASSGLVFNEQFF.

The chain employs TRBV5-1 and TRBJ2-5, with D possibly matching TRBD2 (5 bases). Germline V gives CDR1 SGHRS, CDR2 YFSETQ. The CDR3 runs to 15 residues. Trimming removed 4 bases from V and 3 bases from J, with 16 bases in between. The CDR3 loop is CASSTLGGREETQYF. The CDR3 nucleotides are TGCGCCAGCAGCACCCTGGGTGGGCGGGAAGAGACCCAGTACTTC.

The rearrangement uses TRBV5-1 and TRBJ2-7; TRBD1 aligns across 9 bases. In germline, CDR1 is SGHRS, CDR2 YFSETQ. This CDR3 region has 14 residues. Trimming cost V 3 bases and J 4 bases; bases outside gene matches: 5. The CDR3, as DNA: TGCGCCAGCAGCTGGACAGGGGAAAAGTACGAGCAGTACTTC. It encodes CASSWTGEKYEQYF.

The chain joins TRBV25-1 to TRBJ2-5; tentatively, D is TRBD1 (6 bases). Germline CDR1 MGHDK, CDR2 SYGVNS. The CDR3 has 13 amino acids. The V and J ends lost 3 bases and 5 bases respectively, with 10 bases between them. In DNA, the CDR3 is TGTGCCAGCAGTGACCAGGGGCGGGAGACCCAGTACTTC. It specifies CASSDQGRETQYF.

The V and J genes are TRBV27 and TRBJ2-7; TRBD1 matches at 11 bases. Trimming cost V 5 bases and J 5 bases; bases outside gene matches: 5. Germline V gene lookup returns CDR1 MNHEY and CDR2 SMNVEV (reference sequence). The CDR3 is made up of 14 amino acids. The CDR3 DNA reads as TGTGCCAGCAGTCGGACAGGGGGCGCAGACGAGCAGTACTTC. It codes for CASSRTGGADEQYF.

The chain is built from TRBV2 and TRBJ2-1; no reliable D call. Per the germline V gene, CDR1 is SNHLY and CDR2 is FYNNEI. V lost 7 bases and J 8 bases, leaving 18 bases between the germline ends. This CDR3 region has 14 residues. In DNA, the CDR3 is TGTGCCAGCACCGATCCCCTATTCTGGTATGAGCAGTTCTTC. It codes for CASTDPLFWYEQFF.

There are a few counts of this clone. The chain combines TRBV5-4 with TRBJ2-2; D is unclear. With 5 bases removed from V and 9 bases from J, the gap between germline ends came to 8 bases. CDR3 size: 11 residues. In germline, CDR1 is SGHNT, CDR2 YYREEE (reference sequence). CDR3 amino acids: CASRANRELFF. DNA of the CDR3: TGTGCCAGCAGGGCAAACAGGGAGCTGTTTTTT.

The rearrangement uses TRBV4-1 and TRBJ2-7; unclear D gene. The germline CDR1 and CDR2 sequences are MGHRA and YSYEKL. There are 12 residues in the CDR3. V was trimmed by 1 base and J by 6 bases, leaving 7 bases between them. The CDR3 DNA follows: TGCGCCAGCAGCCAAGCCAGTACCGAGCAGTACTTC. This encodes CASSQASTEQYF.